The subject of this entry is one T cell receptor beta chain. Its antigen is unidentified. The germline V gene has CDR1 MDHEN and CDR2 SYDVKM. V lost 5 bases and J lost 5, with 24 bases in between. This CDR3 has 17 amino acids. This sample was taken from a study of graft-versus-host responses after intestinal transplantation. Study-wide results and limits: Individuals who had graft-donor T cell macrochimerism had allografts that showed high graft-versus-host to host-versus-graft clonal ratios.

Profiling relied on immunoSEQ multiplex PCR, and the TCRdb table lists in-frame clones only, not all of them. The repertoire holds over 80,000 clones, with about 82% as singletons. The chain employs TRBV28 and TRBJ1-2; D is uncertain. The clonotype originates from a human patient who received an intestinal transplant, so some T cells may come from the graft donor. The sequenced sample was PBMCs, obtained 255 days after intestinal transplant. Here the CDR3 reads CASSLSHSNPLRYGYTF. The CDR3 DNA reads as TGTGCCAGCAGTCTAAGTCATTCAAATCCCCTTAGGTATGGCTACACCTTC.